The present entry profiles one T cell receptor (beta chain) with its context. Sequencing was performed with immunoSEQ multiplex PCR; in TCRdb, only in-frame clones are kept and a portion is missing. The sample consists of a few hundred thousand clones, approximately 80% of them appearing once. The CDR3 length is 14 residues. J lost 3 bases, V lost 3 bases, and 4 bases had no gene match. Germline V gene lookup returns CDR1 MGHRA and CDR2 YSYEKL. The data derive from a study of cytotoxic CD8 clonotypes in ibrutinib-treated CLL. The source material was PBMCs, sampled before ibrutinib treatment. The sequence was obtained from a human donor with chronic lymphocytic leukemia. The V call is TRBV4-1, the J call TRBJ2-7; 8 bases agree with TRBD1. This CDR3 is CASSHGQGGYEQYF. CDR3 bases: TGCGCCAGCAGCCACGGACAGGGCGGCTACGAGCAGTACTTC.